The subject of this entry is one TCR beta chain. This clone showed up just once. Its antigen target is currently unknown. No much larger clone is present one base from it, and per-base qualities are unavailable. The data derive from a study of T cell responses to AZD1222 COVID-19 vaccine (dated by TCRdb to the early 2020s). General notes on the study: TCR sequencing was performed for fewer than 250 trial participants, of whom around 200 were given two doses of AZD1222 and around 26 were given two doses of MenACWY control vaccine. Trial participants were enrolled by age into subgroups of 18-55, 56-69 and 70-plus years, and around 150, 28 and 57 TCR-sequenced participants, respectively, were included in these subgroups. Broader findings and caveats from the paper: The 56-69-year group was small, and its depth increase did not reach significance, likely because of low power. Most participants were white British and females outnumbered males, and the authors suggested that clonal diversity may have been underestimated. After two AZD1222 doses, spike-specific TCR breadth and depth were significantly higher than at day 0 and than in MenACWY recipients. No day 14 peak-response samples were available, so repertoires were characterized only after the peak T cell response. Conclusions about previously exposed vaccinees were limited because only a handful of AZD1222 recipients were SARS-CoV-2 seropositive at baseline. Reportedly, almost half of the unique spike-specific TCRs recognized epitopes lying outside the regions that are mutated in the B.1.351 and B.1.1.7 variants. Vaccine-associated CD4 TCRs spanned the whole spike protein, with dominant responses in regions 160-218 and 743-854.

V drops 3 bases and J drops 9 bases, leaving 9 bases in between. From cysteine to phenylalanine, the CDR3 is 11 amino acids long. The only DNA kept is the CDR3, 33 bases in frame from the first base. Based on the germline V gene (reference sequence), the CDR1 and CDR2 sequences are GTSNPN and SVGIG. In the paper's terms, the time point label means: about 28 days (+/-7) after the second vaccine dose. AZD1222 recipients whose second dose came at about 4 weeks and those whose second dose came at about 12 weeks were combined into one group, since spike-specific TCR depth and breadth did not differ between the two schedules. The vaccinee samples were drawn from two UK trials, COV001 and COV002, one of which was a single-blind randomized controlled phase 2/3 trial testing AZD1222 (ChAdOx1 nCoV-19) in healthy adults. Trial participant PBMC samples were collected at day 0 and day 28 after the second dose for TCRbeta chain sequencing.

The CDR3 regions of human TCRbeta chains were analyzed by immunosequencing. For the original study's pipeline: TCRs in the repertoires were matched against a reference library of SARS-CoV-2-specific TCRs that had been generated with the MIRA antigen-specificity platform. Breadth meant the fraction of unique TCRs that were SARS-CoV-2-associated, whereas depth meant the fraction of total T cells that were SARS-CoV-2-associated. Using the MIRA data, every spike-specific TCR was mapped to the spike region that the TCR reacted to and assigned to either a CD4 or a CD8 class. Log10-transformed breadth and depth values were compared by one-way ANOVA with Sidak's multiple comparisons tests. Sourced from immuneACCESS, this table was stored by TCRdb with only in-frame sequences that have V and J called. A share of the clones is absent; for the studies checked, an unresolved V gene accounts for under half, and the remainder has no known explanation. V and J calls and clone size are those listed in that table; D and trimming were worked out from the DNA. The table for this sample lists fewer than 90,000 clones; 70% to 90% of them were counted only once. Of the sample, roughly 6% falls within the top ten clones.

The TCR sequence derives from an adult who received the AZD1222 COVID-19 vaccine. Here the sequenced sample was peripheral blood, taken 28 days after the second AZD1222 dose. The V and J segments used are TRBV30 and TRBJ2-1, and the D gene may be TRBD1, 5 bases matching. The DNA reads TGTGCCTGGAGCCCAAGGGGTGAGCAGTTCTTC. The translation is CAWSPRGEQFF.